These 18 T cell receptor beta chains originate from one sample sequenced in a study of blood T cells in healthy people across ages. With a J-beta primer mix and a sample-barcoded 5' primer, a second PCR ran 7 to 11 cycles. TCRdb reanalysed the 5' RACE reads using MiXCR and keeps one entry per CDR3 protein. The data show fewer than 800,000 distinct CDR3 sequences, around 21% seen once. Specimen: blood. Receptors were obtained from a man aged 65 to 85 in good health.

This clonotype was seen a handful of times. This rearrangement joins TRBV10-3 to TRBJ2-7; perhaps TRBD2 as D (5 bases). The J call is in doubt because the DNA end fits TRBJ2-1 better. Germline values: CDR1 ENHRY, CDR2 SYGVKD. This CDR3 region has 12 residues. CDR3 sequence (DNA): TGTGCCATCACCACACTAGAGAATGAGCAGTTCTTC. The encoded protein is CAITTLENEQFF.

The genes are TRBV20-1 and TRBJ2-5; no firm D call. The DNA end lines up better with TRBJ2-7; the J call may be wrong. CDR3 size: 13 residues. Germline V lookup: CDR1 DFQATT, CDR2 SNEGSKA (reference sequence). This CDR3 reads CSARGPSSYEQYF. CDR3 bases: TGCAGTGCTAGAGGCCCGAGCTCCTACGAGCAGTACTTC.

The J gene is TRBJ1-5, the V gene TRBV7-2; D ambiguous. The germline V gene encodes CDR1 SGHTA and CDR2 FQGNSA. CDR3 length: 14 amino acids. Trimming took off 2 bases at V and 0 bases at J, with 5 bases between the two ends. In DNA, the CDR3 is TGTGCCAGCAGCTTATCCGCTAGCAATCAGCCCCAGCATTTT. This gives the protein CASSLSASNQPQHF.

The table lists this clonotype with a few counts. This chain's CDR3 is CSAIWASGNNEQFF. The CDR3 nucleotides are TGCAGTGCTATTTGGGCTAGCGGAAACAATGAGCAGTTCTTC. The chain couples TRBV20-1 to TRBJ2-1; TRBD2 matches at 7 bases. CDR3 length equals 14 residues. The germline V gene encodes CDR1 DFQATT and CDR2 SNEGSKA (reference sequence). V lost 4 bases to trimming and J lost 5 bases; unmatched junction nucleotides: 8.

The chain uses TRBV7-9 and TRBJ1-3, with unresolved D. The CDR3 spans 15 residues. In germline, CDR1 is SEHNR, CDR2 FQNEAQ (reference sequence). Trimming removed 5 bases at V and 4 bases at J, with 15 bases between. Here the CDR3 reads CASSRVQSSGNTIYF. The CDR3 DNA is TGTGCCAGCAGCCGCGTCCAAAGCTCGGGAAACACCATATATTTT.

This clonotype appeared many times. The rearrangement joins TRBV5-1 to TRBJ2-1, with 9 bases that match TRBD2. Germline values: CDR1 SGHRS, CDR2 YFSETQ. This CDR3 spans 16 amino acids. The trim removed 4 bases at V and 8 bases at J, leaving 13 bases unmatched. The DNA of the CDR3 is TGCGCCAGCAGCCTATCCTTGGCTAGCGGGACTGATGAGCAGTTCTTC. Its protein product is CASSLSLASGTDEQFF.

This sequence joins TRBV7-2 and TRBJ2-5; TRBD2 matches 11 bases. The CDR3 covers 16 residues. CDR1 and CDR2 from the germline V gene are SGHTA and FQGNSA. Trimming at V came to 5 bases and at J to 11 bases, leaving 16 bases not matched to a gene. The CDR3 spells CASSMLAGGPGWEQYF. The CDR3 DNA follows: TGTGCCAGCAGCATGCTAGCGGGAGGCCCAGGGTGGGAGCAGTACTTC.

The CDR3 DNA reads as TGTGCCACCGATAATCTCCGTTTTCGAGCGGATGGGAATGAGCAGTTCTTC. This codes for CATDNLRFRADGNEQFF. J is TRBJ2-1 and V is TRBV15; tentative D call: TRBD2 (5 bases). V was cut by 8 bases and J by 7 bases, with 27 bases left in between. Germline assignment: CDR1 LNHNV and CDR2 YYDKDF (reference sequence). There are 17 residues in the CDR3.

V usage is TRBV25-1 and J usage is TRBJ1-2; 7 nucleotides align to TRBD1. This CDR3 region has 14 residues. V lost 9 bases to trimming and J lost 4 bases; unmatched junction nucleotides: 11. Germline CDR1 MGHDK, CDR2 SYGVNS. CDR3 residues: CASTKTGNFYGYTF. CDR3 DNA: TGTGCCAGTACAAAGACAGGGAATTTCTATGGCTACACCTTC.

The chain recombines TRBV10-3 with TRBJ2-7, with 7 bases that match TRBD1. The CDR3 is 13 residues long. CDR1 and CDR2 from the germline V gene are ENHRY and SYGVKD. Trimming at V came to 4 bases and at J to 3 bases, leaving 3 bases not matched to a gene. CDR3 nucleotide sequence: TGTGCCATCAGTGTTCCAGGGGGCTACGAGCAGTACTTC. It codes for CAISVPGGYEQYF.

This clonotype was recorded a few times. This chain connects TRBV7-9 to TRBJ1-4, with a weak D call TRBD1 (5 bases). The CDR3 totals 17 residues. Germline V CDR1 and CDR2: SEHNR, FQNEAQ (reference sequence). V was pared by 2 bases and J by 4 bases, with 17 bases between. CDR3 amino acids: CASSLIVSRGINEKLFF. The CDR3 DNA sequence: TGTGCCAGCAGCTTAATCGTCAGCCGGGGGATTAATGAAAAACTGTTTTTT.

V and J are TRBV18 and TRBJ2-7; TRBD2 matches at 14 bases. V gave up 6 bases and J gave up 3 bases; unmatched junction bases: 7. CDR1 is KGHSH, CDR2 LQKENI, per germline. The CDR3 has 16 residues. The CDR3 coding sequence is TGTGCCAGCTCTAAAGATGGACTAGCGGGAGGCTACGAGCAGTACTTC. Amino acid sequence: CASSKDGLAGGYEQYF.

In regard to this clonotype: Its ends do not fully match the called genes, so a read error is possible. V usage is TRBV4-1 and J usage is TRBJ1-1; no definite D call. Germline-derived CDR1 and CDR2 are MGHRA and YSYEKL. The CDR3 contains 13 residues. CDR3 DNA sequence: TGCGCCAGCAGCCAAGCAGAGAACACTGAAACTTTCTTT. This gives the protein CASSQAENTETFF.

This clonotype was seen a handful of times. The V gene is TRBV7-2, the J gene TRBJ2-7; the D gene is possibly TRBD1 (6 bases). The V gene's germline CDR1 is SGHTA and CDR2 FQGNSA. CDR3 length equals 15 residues. V was trimmed by 0 bases and J by 5 bases, leaving 14 bases between them. This CDR3 is CASSLAGHGGNEQYF. Here the CDR3 DNA reads TGTGCCAGCAGCTTAGCGGGACACGGAGGAAACGAGCAGTACTTC.

This clonotype was found many times. The chain combines TRBV4-3 with TRBJ2-3; 9 nucleotides match TRBD1. This CDR3 is 20 amino acids long. V lost 0 bases and J lost 3; bases outside the gene matches: 16. Per the germline V gene, CDR1 is LGHNA and CDR2 is YSLEER. The CDR3 sequence is CASSQDAPTGGTPLTDTQYF. The CDR3 region has the DNA TGCGCCAGCAGCCAAGATGCCCCGACAGGGGGGACCCCTCTGACAGATACGCAGTATTTT.

This rearrangement joins TRBV3-1 to TRBJ2-3; a weak D match, TRBD1 (6 bases). The CDR3 runs to 12 residues. V was clipped by 4 bases and J by 5 bases, with 7 bases between them. Looked up from germline, CDR1 is LGHDT and CDR2 is YNNKEL (reference sequence). The CDR3 DNA reads as TGTGCCAGCAGCCGACAGGTAGATACGCAGTATTTT. Amino acid sequence: CASSRQVDTQYF.

The rearrangement joins TRBV7-9 to TRBJ2-5; the match to TRBD2 covers 7 bases. The J call may be faulty, since TRBJ2-1 better matches the DNA end. CDR1 and CDR2 from the germline V gene are SEHNR and FQNEAQ (reference sequence). The CDR3 runs 13 residues. DNA of the CDR3: TGTGCCAGCAGCACTAGCGTCTACAATGAGCAGTTCTTC. Its protein is CASSTSVYNEQFF.

The rearrangement uses TRBV12-3 or TRBV12-4 and TRBJ2-5; D not certain. The V gene lost 3 bases and the J gene lost 3 bases, with 8 bases spanning the gap. The CDR3 extends over 13 amino acids. The chain's CDR3 is CASSFYRKETQYF. CDR3 coding DNA: TGTGCCAGCAGTTTCTACAGAAAAGAGACCCAGTACTTC.